The rows below give T cell receptor beta chains drawn from one sample of a study of early T cells in non-severe SARS-CoV-2 infection. TCRdb re-derived calls from the 5' RACE reads in MiXCR, one entry per CDR3 protein. The sample contains tens of thousands of distinct CDR3 sequences, roughly 5.4% of which appear only once. The specimen was whole blood. Receptor source: an adult who was a healthcare worker with PCR-confirmed SARS-CoV-2 infection or an uninfected control (not recorded which). CDR3s include the opening cysteine and the closing phenylalanine or tryptophan. D genes are given only for firm matches. Only part of the rows carry a size: once, few, many, or a class if the clone is expanded.

DNA | CDR3 | V | size | J | D
TGTGCCAGCTCACCTGAGGAGACCCAGTACTTC | CASSPEETQYF | TRBV18 | many | TRBJ2-5 | .
TGCAGTGCTAGAGTACCGGGAGCAGGTGATACGCAGTATTTT | CSARVPGAGDTQYF | TRBV20-1 | few | TRBJ2-3 | .
TGTGCCAGCAGCTCCGGCCTCAGCAGAAACTACAATGAGCAGTTCTTC | CASSSGLSRNYNEQFF | TRBV11-3 | . | TRBJ2-1 | .
TGTGCCAGCAGTTTAGCTAGCGGGTACAATGAGCAGTTCTTC | CASSLASGYNEQFF | TRBV27 | many | TRBJ2-1 | TRBD2
TGTGCCAGCAGTTATCAGGGGTGGGAGGACAGGTCATACGAGCAGTACTTC | CASSYQGWEDRSYEQYF | TRBV6-9 | . | TRBJ2-7 | .
TGCAGTGCTACGGGACCCTACACCTACGAGCAGTACTTC | CSATGPYTYEQYF | TRBV20-1 | few | TRBJ2-7 | .
TGTGCCAGCAGTGCAACTGAAGGCGGGAGGGCTTATACGCAGTATTTT | CASSATEGGRAYTQYF | TRBV6-4 | many | TRBJ2-3 | TRBD2
TGTGCCAGCATAAGAGACAGGGACACTGAAGCTTTCTTT | CASIRDRDTEAFF | TRBV2 | . | TRBJ1-1 | TRBD1
TGTGCCAGCAGCCGTCTAGCGGGACACAATGAGCAGTTCTTC | CASSRLAGHNEQFF | TRBV3-1 | many | TRBJ2-1 | TRBD2
TGTGCCAGCAGCTTGCGGCCTCGACTCGAGACCCAGTACTTC | CASSLRPRLETQYF | TRBV5-6 | many | TRBJ2-5 | .
TGTGCCAGCCTACAAACTAGCGGGACCTACAATGAGCAGTTCTTC | CASLQTSGTYNEQFF | TRBV28 | few | TRBJ2-1 | TRBD2
TGTGCCAGCAGTTTAACGGGGCAGCCCCAGCATTTT | CASSLTGQPQHF | TRBV12-3/TRBV12-4 | many | TRBJ1-5 | .
TGCAGCGTTGGGGTTGTCCAAGAGACCCAGTACTTC | CSVGVVQETQYF | TRBV29-1 | . | TRBJ2-5 | .
TGTGCCATCAGTGGAGCTAGCGGGAGGGCCTACGGCATTCAGTACTTC | CAISGASGRAYGIQYF | TRBV10-3 | . | TRBJ2-4 | TRBD2
TGCAGTGCTAGGTCCTCGAACACTGAAGCTTTCTTT | CSARSSNTEAFF | TRBV20-1 | . | TRBJ1-1 | .
TGCGCCAGCAGCCAAGATCGCAGCCTGGCTCGATTGAAACTGTTTTTT | CASSQDRSLARLKLFF | TRBV4-3 | many | TRBJ1-4 | .
TGTGCCAGCAGTTTAACAGGGGGTTCGTTTCAGCCCCAGCATTTT | CASSLTGGSFQPQHF | TRBV27 | many | TRBJ1-5 | TRBD1
TGTGCCAGCAGCCTGGGGACAGCTCCCTATGGCTACACCTTC | CASSLGTAPYGYTF | TRBV9 | many | TRBJ1-2 | TRBD1
TGTGCCAGCAGCTTAGTGGCAGTAGCGGGAGGACCAACCGGGGAGCTGTTTTTT | CASSLVAVAGGPTGELFF | TRBV11-2 | many | TRBJ2-2 | TRBD2
TGTGCCAGCAGCCCTACCGGCGGGATAACGAAAGAGACCCAGTACTTC | CASSPTGGITKETQYF | TRBV7-3 | . | TRBJ2-5 | .
TGTGCCAGCAGCTTACCCCCTCATACTGAAGCTTTCTTT | CASSLPPHTEAFF | TRBV7-2 | few | TRBJ1-1 | .
TGTGCCAGCAGCATAACTCCGGGGGGCTCTGAGACCCAGTACTTC | CASSITPGGSETQYF | TRBV12-3/TRBV12-4 | many | TRBJ2-5 | .
TGTGCCGCACAGGGGATTGGGCACTACGAGCAGTACTTC | CAAQGIGHYEQYF | TRBV2 | many | TRBJ2-7 | TRBD1
TGTGCCAGCAACCCCGGGACCCCGGGACTAGCGGGAGTTACCTACAATGAGCAGTTCTTC | CASNPGTPGLAGVTYNEQFF | TRBV9 | many | TRBJ2-1 | TRBD2
TGTGCCAGCAGCTTAGCCGGCGGACAGTTCCACGGGGAGCTGTTTTTT | CASSLAGGQFHGELFF | TRBV7-6 | many | TRBJ2-2 | .
TGTGCCTCCACCCCTGGGACTACTTCCTACGAGCAGTACTTC | CASTPGTTSYEQYF | TRBV11-2 | . | TRBJ2-7 | TRBD2
TGTGCCAGCAGCTTATCCCCTCTGACTAGCGGGAAGGACGAGCAGTACTTC | CASSLSPLTSGKDEQYF | TRBV7-3 | few | TRBJ2-7 | TRBD2
TGTGCCACCAGTGATCCGGGACAGGGGGCAGATACGCAGTATTTT | CATSDPGQGADTQYF | TRBV24-1 | many | TRBJ2-3 | TRBD1
TGTGCCAGCAGCACCACTAGCGGGACAGCCGGGGAGCTGTTTTTT | CASSTTSGTAGELFF | TRBV9 | many | TRBJ2-2 | TRBD2
TGCAGTGCTAGAGTTGGACAGGGCGGAGACTATGGCTACACCTTC | CSARVGQGGDYGYTF | TRBV20-1 | many | TRBJ1-2 | TRBD1
TGTGCCAGCAGCTTAGTAGCGGGAGAGGACAATGAGCAGTTCTTC | CASSLVAGEDNEQFF | TRBV11-3 | few | TRBJ2-1 | TRBD2
TGTGCCAGCAGCTTGGGAGCAACCGACGAGCAGTACTTC | CASSLGATDEQYF | TRBV7-9 | few | TRBJ2-7 | .
TGTGCCATCAGTGAGCGCCAAGAGACCCAGTACTTC | CAISERQETQYF | TRBV10-3 | many | TRBJ2-5 | .
TGCAGTGCTAGAGAAGGTGGTGGAGAGCAGTTCTTC | CSAREGGGEQFF | TRBV20-1 | many | TRBJ2-1 | .
TGTGCCAGCAGCTTAGCGACAGGAACCTACGAGCAGTACTTC | CASSLATGTYEQYF | TRBV7-2 | many | TRBJ2-7 | .
TGCGCCAGCAGCCCCGGTGGATGGGGACTCGGCTATGGCTACACCTTC | CASSPGGWGLGYGYTF | TRBV5-1 | many | TRBJ1-2 | .
TGTGCCAGCAGCTTGGCACAGGGGATAAATTCACCCCTCCACTTT | CASSLAQGINSPLHF | TRBV5-4 | many | TRBJ1-6 | TRBD1
TGTGCCAGCAGCCAAGATGAGGGGTCGTCCTACGAGCAGTACTTC | CASSQDEGSSYEQYF | TRBV4-2 | medium-sized | TRBJ2-7 | .
TGCGCCAGCAGCCAAGAGCCAGGGAACTACAATGAGCAGTTCTTC | CASSQEPGNYNEQFF | TRBV4-3 | few | TRBJ2-1 | .
TGTGCCAGCAGCTCACAACAGGAATATAATTCACCCCTCCACTTT | CASSSQQEYNSPLHF | TRBV7-6 | once | TRBJ1-6 | .
TGTGCCAGCAGTCCCGTTCAGGTATGGGGGGAGCAGTACTTC | CASSPVQVWGEQYF | TRBV12-3/TRBV12-4 | . | TRBJ2-7 | .
TGTGCCAGCAGCTTGGACAGGGAGGGGCAGTACTTC | CASSLDREGQYF | TRBV7-2 | many | TRBJ2-7 | .
TGCAGCGTTGAATCAGGGCCCAATGGCGAGCAGTACTTC | CSVESGPNGEQYF | TRBV29-1 | few | TRBJ2-7 | .
TGCGCCAGCAGTGAGTCATCACGGACGGGGGAGCAGTACTTC | CASSESSRTGEQYF | TRBV10-1 | few | TRBJ2-7 | .
TGCGCCAGCAGCTTGGGACTAGCGGGACGAGAGCAGTACTTC | CASSLGLAGREQYF | TRBV5-1 | few | TRBJ2-7 | TRBD2
TGTGCCAGCTCTCTCCAGGGTTACGAGCAGTACTTC | CASSLQGYEQYF | TRBV18 | many | TRBJ2-7 | .
TGTGCCAGCAGCTTAGAGAGGGGCGAGCAGTACTTC | CASSLERGEQYF | TRBV7-6 | few | TRBJ2-7 | .
TGTGCCAGCAGTCCCCACAGACCGAACCCTGAAGCTTTCTTT | CASSPHRPNPEAFF | TRBV28 | . | TRBJ1-1 | .
TGTGCCAGCTCACGCTCGGACAGGGCAAGCTATGGCTACACCTTC | CASSRSDRASYGYTF | TRBV18 | many | TRBJ1-2 | TRBD1
TGTGCCAGCAGTTTCCAGGACAGAAGGGGGAGTGACTATGGCTACACCTTC | CASSFQDRRGSDYGYTF | TRBV28 | many | TRBJ1-2 | .
TGCAGCGGGGGTAGGGATGGTAGTCAGCCCCAGCATTTT | CSGGRDGSQPQHF | TRBV20-1 | many | TRBJ1-5 | .
TGTGCCAGCAGCAACGGACAGGGGTACAATGAGCAGTTCTTC | CASSNGQGYNEQFF | TRBV7-2 | . | TRBJ2-1 | TRBD1
TGTGCCAGCAGTCCCTCGGGGGTTTTACTGAACACTGAAGCTTTCTTT | CASSPSGVLLNTEAFF | TRBV6-5 | few | TRBJ1-1 | .
TGCGCCAGCAGCTTCGACAGGGCGAACACCGGGGAGCTGTTTTTT | CASSFDRANTGELFF | TRBV5-1 | many | TRBJ2-2 | TRBD1